This T cell receptor beta chain was sequenced in a study of beta chain features in type 1 diabetes. Isolation of CD4+ naive, central memory, regulatory and stem cell-like memory cells was achieved by sorting via CD45RO/CCR7/CD25/CD127/CD95/CD27. Sort purity for all populations was recorded as exceeding 98%. All of the isolated RNA was reverse transcribed, so expressed TCRB transcripts were sequenced. The protocol was immunoSEQ multiplex PCR, while the TCRdb copy is restricted to in-frame clones and leaves out a portion. The sample carries 400,000 to 500,000 clones, approximately 13% recorded once. This clone was seen a handful of times. Sequences were obtained from naive CD4+ T cells from blood. The source is a man aged 25-45 years in good health.

CDR3 DNA sequence: TGTGCCTGGGGGATGGGACAGGCCACCGGGGAGCTGTTTTTT. It encodes CAWGMGQATGELFF. V and J are TRBV30 and TRBJ2-2; 8 nucleotides match TRBD1. With V trimmed by 5 bases and J by 4 bases, 6 bases remained unmatched. This CDR3 spans 14 amino acids. Germline CDR1 is GTSNPN and CDR2 is SVGIG (reference sequence).